This T cell receptor (beta chain) was sequenced for a study of blood T cell repertoires in COVID-19. As for the study in general: Both acute and convalescent COVID-19 samples were obtained from the United States, Italy and Spain. PBMCs, B-cell-depleted T cells, or T cells provided the cDNA or gDNA that made up the material.

Germline V gene lookup returns CDR1 SGHTS and CDR2 YDEGEE. J gave up 7 bases and V 3 bases, and 9 bases lay outside the gene matches. The CDR3 extends over 15 amino acids. In the original processing: Amplification of reference gene primers provided the estimated nucleated cell counts. Clones were read by immunoSEQ multiplex PCR, and TCRdb kept only the in-frame ones, dropping some. D and trimming come from the DNA, and the V and J calls and clone size come from that table. The sample includes about 370,000 clones, around 87% of them seen just once. This clone was seen once. The receptor's source is a man aged 18 to 35 with active or convalescent COVID-19. Sequences were obtained from peripheral blood. The J gene is TRBJ2-3, the V gene TRBV5-8; 9 bases are a match to TRBD1. The CDR3: CASSWGGQGRNTQYF. CDR3 DNA sequence: TGTGCCAGCAGCTGGGGCGGACAGGGGAGGAATACGCAGTATTTT.